Presented here are 20 T cell receptor beta chains from one specimen sequenced in a study of technical replicates of blood from a handful of donors. Sequencing was performed with immunoSEQ multiplex PCR; in TCRdb, only in-frame clones are kept and a portion is missing. The sample has tens of thousands of clones, about nine tenths seen once. The sample consisted of T cells isolated from PBMCs. The receptor set was obtained from a human donor in good health.

V gene TRBV5-4 combines with J gene TRBJ1-1, with D possibly TRBD1 on 6 matching bases. With 4 bases removed from V and 2 bases from J, the gap between germline ends came to 15 bases. This CDR3 is 15 amino acids long. Germline CDR1 and CDR2: SGHNT and YYREEE (reference sequence). Written as DNA, the CDR3 is TGTGCCAGCAGCGCAGAACAGGGAGCTAACACTGAAGCTTTCTTT. Encoded protein: CASSAEQGANTEAFF.

The chain combines TRBV9 with TRBJ1-3, with 9 positions matching TRBD1. The length of the CDR3 is 17 residues. Germline CDR1 SGDLS, CDR2 YYNGEE. The trim removed 3 bases at V and 1 base at J, leaving 8 bases unmatched. The CDR3 DNA sequence: TGTGCCAGCAGCGCCGGGACAGGGTTAGGTTCTGGAAACACCATATATTTT. Amino acids: CASSAGTGLGSGNTIYF.

The chain joins TRBV5-6 to TRBJ1-5, with 8 bases that match TRBD1. After removal of 2 bases from V and 6 bases from J, the junction contained 7 bases not matched to a gene. This CDR3 region has 15 residues. The V gene's germline CDR1 is SGHDT and CDR2 YYEEEE. CDR3 bases: TGTGCCAGCAGCTTCACAGGGGGGTGGGCTCAGCCCCAGCATTTT. Protein sequence: CASSFTGGWAQPQHF.

The V and J genes are TRBV11-1 and TRBJ2-1; TRBD2 matches 11 bases. Unmatched junction bases numbered 6, after V lost 4 bases and J lost 4 bases. CDR3 length: 16 residues. Germline CDR1 reads SGHAT; CDR2 reads FQDESV (reference sequence). CDR3 loop: CASSSPSGGTYNEQFF. The CDR3 DNA follows: TGTGCCAGCAGCTCACCTAGCGGGGGGACGTACAATGAGCAGTTCTTC.

This clone appeared a few times. This rearrangement joins TRBV5-4 to TRBJ1-4, with 7 bases fitting TRBD1. CDR1 is SGHNT, CDR2 YYREEE, per germline (reference sequence). CDR3 length: 15 residues. V shed 4 bases, J shed 5 bases, and the junction held 8 bases outside the gene matches. This CDR3 is CASSGGTDQNEKLFF. CDR3 DNA: TGTGCCAGCAGCGGCGGGACAGATCAAAATGAAAAACTGTTTTTT. The full variable domain, rest sourced from reference TRBV5-4 and TRBJ1-4, is ETGVTQSPTHLIKTRGQQVTLRCSSQSGHNTVSWYQQALGQGPQFIFQYYREEENGRGNFPPRFSGLQFPNYSSELNVNALELDDSALYLCASSGGTDQNEKLFFGSGTQLSVL.

The V and J genes are TRBV2 and TRBJ1-2; weak D call: TRBD1 (6 bases). Looked up from germline, CDR1 is SNHLY and CDR2 is FYNNEI. The CDR3 has 15 residues. Trimming shortened V by 5 bases and J by 5 bases, and 18 bases separated the two germline ends. DNA for the CDR3: TGTGCCAGCAGTCTTTTCGGACAGACTGATTATGGCTACACCTTC. Residues: CASSLFGQTDYGYTF. Together with reference TRBV2 and TRBJ1-2, the CDR3 gives the full variable domain: EPEVTQTPSHQVTQMGQEVILRCVPISNHLYFYWYRQILGQKVEFLVSFYNNEISEKSEIFDDQFSVERPDGSNFTLKIRSTKLEDSAMYFCASSLFGQTDYGYTFGSGTRLTVV.

This clone occurred once. The chain joins TRBV6-1 to TRBJ2-5; D gene unclear. The germline CDR1 and CDR2 sequences are MNHNS and SASEGT. Trimming stripped 4 bases from V and 0 bases from J, with 3 bases between. This CDR3 contains 12 residues. The CDR3 DNA reads TGTGCCAGCAGTGTATACCAAGAGACCCAGTACTTC. This sequence encodes CASSVYQETQYF.

The gene calls are TRBV7-9 and TRBJ2-1; TRBD2 might be the D (6 bases). Germline values: CDR1 SEHNR, CDR2 FQNEAQ (reference sequence). Trimming removed 5 bases from V and 0 bases from J, with 14 bases in between. CDR3 size: 16 residues. For the CDR3, the DNA is TGTGCCAGCAGCCTTAATAGCGGAAGCTCCTACAATGAGCAGTTCTTC. As protein: CASSLNSGSSYNEQFF.

This chain joins TRBV6-1 and TRBJ1-2; D remains ambiguous. The germline CDR1 and CDR2 sequences are MNHNS and SASEGT. Trimming removed 2 bases at V and 2 bases at J, with 12 bases between. The CDR3 sequence is 15 residues long. CDR3 bases: TGTGCCAGCAGTGAACTTCGAACGACAAACTATGGCTACACCTTC. It encodes CASSELRTTNYGYTF.

The count of this clone is one. The chain joins TRBV19 to TRBJ1-5; D gene uncertain. CDR3 length: 17 amino acids. The germline gives CDR1 LNHDA, CDR2 SQIVND (reference sequence). Trimming left V 3 bases short and J 0 bases short, with 15 bases between. In nucleotides, the CDR3 is TGTGCCAGTAGTATGCGCAGGAATGAGTATAGCAATCAGCCCCAGCATTTT. As protein: CASSMRRNEYSNQPQHF.

V and J are TRBV19 and TRBJ2-2; D remains ambiguous. CDR3 length: 15 amino acids. Trimming removed 3 bases at V and 8 bases at J, with 16 bases between. The germline V gene encodes CDR1 LNHDA and CDR2 SQIVND (reference sequence). CDR3 in DNA: TGTGCCAGTAGTATGGTCGGCGACTCCGTGGGGGAGCTGTTTTTT. Its protein product is CASSMVGDSVGELFF.

The chain carries TRBV28 and TRBJ1-5; 11 bases are a match to TRBD1. This CDR3 comprises 17 residues. V lost 1 base to trimming and J lost 8 bases; unmatched junction nucleotides: 10. Germline lookup yields CDR1 MDHEN and CDR2 SYDVKM. CDR3 in DNA: TGTGCCAGCAGTTTATCCCGGACAGGGGGCGCGGAAAAGCCCCAGCATTTT. Encoded protein: CASSLSRTGGAEKPQHF. Supplemented by reference TRBV28 and TRBJ1-5, the full variable domain reads DVKVTQSSRYLVKRTGEKVFLECVQDMDHENMFWYRQDPGLGLRLIYFSYDVKMKEKGDIPEGYSVSREKKERFSLILESASTNQTSMYLCASSLSRTGGAEKPQHFGDGTRLSIL.

The rearrangement joins TRBV6-1 to TRBJ1-1, with D possibly TRBD1 on 6 matching bases. Germline CDR1 MNHNS, CDR2 SASEGT. V lost 8 bases to trimming and J lost 5 bases, with 15 bases between them. There are 13 residues in the CDR3. The chain's CDR3 is CASLQGVRTEAFF. The CDR3 coding sequence is TGTGCCAGCTTACAGGGAGTTAGGACTGAAGCTTTCTTT.

This clone appeared a single time. The gene calls are TRBV19 and TRBJ1-5; TRBD1 is a possible D gene (5 bases). V dropped 3 bases and J dropped 2 bases, with 14 bases sitting between them. The CDR3 has 16 amino acids. The germline CDR1 and CDR2 sequences are LNHDA and SQIVND (reference sequence). The CDR3 is CASSMTPEGGNQPQHF. In nucleotides, the CDR3 is TGTGCCAGTAGTATGACCCCAGAAGGGGGCAATCAGCCCCAGCATTTT.

The CDR3 DNA reads TGTGCCTCAACAGAGGGTGAGTTTCAGCCCCAGCATTTT. Its translation: CASTEGEFQPQHF. The chain recombines TRBV10-3 with TRBJ1-5; D is undetermined. Germline values: CDR1 ENHRY, CDR2 SYGVKD. The CDR3 sequence is 13 residues long. The V end was cut by 11 bases, the J end by 6 bases, with 17 bases between.

This CDR3 reads CASSDRDQPQHF. Here the CDR3 DNA reads TGTGCCAGCAGTGACAGGGATCAGCCCCAGCATTTT. The J gene is TRBJ1-5, the V gene TRBV6-5; 7 bases fit TRBD1. There are 12 residues in the CDR3. The germline V gene has CDR1 MNHEY and CDR2 SVGAGI. V lost 5 bases to trimming and J lost 5 bases; unmatched junction nucleotides: 0.

The gene calls are TRBV28 and TRBJ1-1; 8 bases match TRBD1. The V gene end was trimmed by 3 bases and the J gene end by 3 bases; junction bases not matched to a gene: 12. CDR3 length: 17 residues. CDR1 MDHEN and CDR2 SYDVKM come from the germline V gene. The CDR3 sequence is CASSFAGQGTIYTEAFF. The DNA for the CDR3 is TGTGCCAGCAGTTTCGCCGGACAGGGAACCATTTACACTGAAGCTTTCTTT.

In this sample, this clone turned up once. This chain's CDR3 is CASSLRQGEGYTF. The CDR3 DNA is TGTGCCAGCAGCTTGCGACAGGGCGAGGGCTACACCTTC. V usage is TRBV5-6 and J usage is TRBJ1-2, with 7 bases lining up with TRBD1. The CDR3 length is 13 residues. Germline lookup yields CDR1 SGHDT and CDR2 YYEEEE. Trimming took 1 base from V and 8 from J; bases not matched to a gene: 5.

The genes are TRBV10-1 and TRBJ2-1; 9 nucleotides align to TRBD1. The V and J ends lost 9 bases and 7 bases, in that order; junction bases with no gene match: 1. CDR1 WNHNN and CDR2 SYGVQD come from the germline V gene (reference sequence). The CDR3 spans 11 residues. The CDR3 loop is CARDRGNEQFF. For the CDR3, the DNA is TGCGCCAGGGACAGGGGAAATGAGCAGTTCTTC.

This clone came up once. The rearrangement uses TRBV7-2 and TRBJ1-2; D call uncertain. This CDR3 spans 15 amino acids. V dropped 3 bases and J dropped 3 bases, with 14 bases sitting between them. The germline gives CDR1 SGHTA, CDR2 FQGNSA. The CDR3 protein is CASSLSPTEDYGYTF. CDR3 in DNA: TGTGCCAGCAGCTTGAGCCCGACGGAGGACTATGGCTACACCTTC. Complete variable domain (other parts from reference TRBV7-2 and TRBJ1-2): GAGVSQSPSNKVTEKGKDVELRCDPISGHTALYWYRQSLGQGLEFLIYFQGNSAPDKSGLPSDRFSAERTGGSVSTLTIQRTQQEDSAVYLCASSLSPTEDYGYTFGSGTRLTVV.